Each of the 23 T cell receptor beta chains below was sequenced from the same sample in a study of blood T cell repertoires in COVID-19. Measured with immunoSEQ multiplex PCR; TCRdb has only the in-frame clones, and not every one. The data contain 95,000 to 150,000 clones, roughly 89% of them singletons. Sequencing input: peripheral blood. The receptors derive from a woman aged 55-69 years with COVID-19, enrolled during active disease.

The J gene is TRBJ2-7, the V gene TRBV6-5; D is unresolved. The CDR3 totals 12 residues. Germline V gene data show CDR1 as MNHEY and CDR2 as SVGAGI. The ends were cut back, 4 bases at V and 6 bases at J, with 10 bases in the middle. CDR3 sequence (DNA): TGTGCCAGCAGTTCCGCTATATCCGAGCAGTACTTC. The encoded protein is CASSSAISEQYF.

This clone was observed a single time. CDR3 sequence reads: CASSQANRGAGYGYTF. In nucleotides, the CDR3 is TGCGCCAGCAGCCAAGCAAACAGGGGAGCAGGCTATGGCTACACCTTC. The chain has TRBV4-3 and TRBJ1-2, with 7 bases aligning to TRBD1. Looked up from germline, CDR1 is LGHNA and CDR2 is YSLEER. The CDR3 totals 16 residues. J lost 4 bases, V lost 1 base, and 9 bases had no gene match.

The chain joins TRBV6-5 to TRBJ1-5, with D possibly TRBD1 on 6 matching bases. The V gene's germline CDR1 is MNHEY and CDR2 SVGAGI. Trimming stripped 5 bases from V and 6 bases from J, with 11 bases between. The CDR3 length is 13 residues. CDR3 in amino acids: CASSLGGGQPQHF. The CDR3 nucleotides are TGTGCCAGCAGTCTAGGGGGGGGTCAGCCCCAGCATTTT.

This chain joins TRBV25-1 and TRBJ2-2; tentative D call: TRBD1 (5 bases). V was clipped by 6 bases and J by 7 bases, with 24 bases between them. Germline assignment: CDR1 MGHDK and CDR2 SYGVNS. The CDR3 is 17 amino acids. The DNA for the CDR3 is TGTGCCAGCAGCCCCCTGTCAGGGAAGAAGGCTGGCGGGGAGCTGTTTTTT. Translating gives CASSPLSGKKAGGELFF.

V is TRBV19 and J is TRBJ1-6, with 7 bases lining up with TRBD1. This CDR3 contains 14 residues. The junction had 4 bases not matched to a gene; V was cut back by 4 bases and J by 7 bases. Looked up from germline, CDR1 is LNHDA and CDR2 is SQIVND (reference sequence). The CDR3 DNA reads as TGTGCCAGTAGTAACAACAGGGGCAATTCACCCCTCCACTTT. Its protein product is CASSNNRGNSPLHF.

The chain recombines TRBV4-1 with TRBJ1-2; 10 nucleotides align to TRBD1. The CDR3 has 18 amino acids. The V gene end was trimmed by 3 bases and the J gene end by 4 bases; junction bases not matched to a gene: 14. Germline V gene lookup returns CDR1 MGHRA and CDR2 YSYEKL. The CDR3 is CASSHARDRGRPPYGYTF. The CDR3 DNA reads TGCGCCAGCAGCCACGCAAGGGACAGGGGCCGGCCCCCCTATGGCTACACCTTC.

The CDR3 nucleotides are TGTGCCAGCAGCTTGTCGGGACTGAACTATGGCTACACCTTC. As protein: CASSLSGLNYGYTF. V is TRBV5-6 and J is TRBJ1-2, with D maybe TRBD1 (5 bases). The CDR3 covers 14 residues. Germline assignment: CDR1 SGHDT and CDR2 YYEEEE. V was pared by 1 base and J by 2 bases, with 9 bases between.

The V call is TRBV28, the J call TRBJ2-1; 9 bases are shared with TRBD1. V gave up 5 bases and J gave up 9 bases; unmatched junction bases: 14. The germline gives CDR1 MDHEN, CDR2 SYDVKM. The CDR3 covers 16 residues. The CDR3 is CASSTPGQGFRGEQFF. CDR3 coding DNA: TGTGCCAGCAGTACCCCGGGACAGGGTTTTAGGGGTGAGCAGTTCTTC.

This CDR3 reads CSASHGGGGNTEAFF. The CDR3 DNA sequence: TGCAGTGCTAGTCACGGGGGGGGAGGAAACACTGAAGCTTTCTTT. The chain combines TRBV20-1 with TRBJ1-1; D perhaps matches TRBD1 (5 bases). Trimming shortened V by 3 bases and J by 2 bases, and 16 bases separated the two germline ends. CDR3 length: 15 residues. Germline V lookup: CDR1 DFQATT, CDR2 SNEGSKA (reference sequence).

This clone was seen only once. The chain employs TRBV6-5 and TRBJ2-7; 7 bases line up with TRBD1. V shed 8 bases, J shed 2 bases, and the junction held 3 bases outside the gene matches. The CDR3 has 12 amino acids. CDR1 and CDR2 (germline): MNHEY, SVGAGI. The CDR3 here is CASGDRAYEQYF. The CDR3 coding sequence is TGTGCCAGCGGAGACAGGGCCTACGAGCAGTACTTC.

CDR3 amino acids: CASSFRLEAFF. DNA for the CDR3: TGTGCCAGCAGTTTCAGGCTTGAGGCTTTCTTT. This chain links TRBV12-3 or TRBV12-4 with TRBJ1-1; no reliable D call. With 3 bases removed from V and 11 bases from J, the gap between germline ends came to 10 bases. This CDR3 region has 11 residues.

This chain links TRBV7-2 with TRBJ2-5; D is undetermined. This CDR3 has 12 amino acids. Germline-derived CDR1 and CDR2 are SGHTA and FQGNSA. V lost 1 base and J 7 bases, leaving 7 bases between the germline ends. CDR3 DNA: TGTGCCAGCAGCTTAGAAACGGGGACCCAGTACTTC. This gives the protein CASSLETGTQYF. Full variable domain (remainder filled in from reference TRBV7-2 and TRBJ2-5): GAGVSQSPSNKVTEKGKDVELRCDPISGHTALYWYRQSLGQGLEFLIYFQGNSAPDKSGLPSDRFSAERTGGSVSTLTIQRTQQEDSAVYLCASSLETGTQYFGPGTRLLVL.

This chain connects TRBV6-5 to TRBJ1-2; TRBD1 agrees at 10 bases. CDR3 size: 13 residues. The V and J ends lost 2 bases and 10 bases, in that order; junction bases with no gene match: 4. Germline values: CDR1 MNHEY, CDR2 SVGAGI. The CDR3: CASSYQGQGVYTF. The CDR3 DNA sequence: TGTGCCAGCAGTTACCAAGGACAGGGGGTCTACACCTTC.

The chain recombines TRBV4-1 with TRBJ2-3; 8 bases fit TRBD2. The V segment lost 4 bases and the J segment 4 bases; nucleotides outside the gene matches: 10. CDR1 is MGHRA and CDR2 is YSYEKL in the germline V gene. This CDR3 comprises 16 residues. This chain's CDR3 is CASSPHSAGGPDTQYF. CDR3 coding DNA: TGCGCCAGCAGCCCTCACTCTGCGGGGGGACCAGATACGCAGTATTTT.

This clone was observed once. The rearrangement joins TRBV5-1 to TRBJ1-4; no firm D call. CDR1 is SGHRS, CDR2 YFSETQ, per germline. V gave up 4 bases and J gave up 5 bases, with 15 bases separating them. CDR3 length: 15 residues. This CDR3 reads CASSRQGLGNEKLFF. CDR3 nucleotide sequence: TGCGCCAGCAGCCGCCAAGGTCTAGGCAATGAAAAACTGTTTTTT.

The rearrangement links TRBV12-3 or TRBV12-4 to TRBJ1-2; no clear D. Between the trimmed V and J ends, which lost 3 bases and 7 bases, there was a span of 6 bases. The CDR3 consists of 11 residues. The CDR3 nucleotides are TGTGCCAGCAGTTTGTCCTCTGGCTACACCTTC. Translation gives CASSLSSGYTF.

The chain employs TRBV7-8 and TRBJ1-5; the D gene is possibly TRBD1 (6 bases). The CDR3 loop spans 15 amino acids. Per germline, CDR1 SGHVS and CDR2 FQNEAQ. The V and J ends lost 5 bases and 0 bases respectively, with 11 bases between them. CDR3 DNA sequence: TGTGCCAGCAGCACCCACAGGGATAGCAATCAGCCCCAGCATTTT. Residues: CASSTHRDSNQPQHF.

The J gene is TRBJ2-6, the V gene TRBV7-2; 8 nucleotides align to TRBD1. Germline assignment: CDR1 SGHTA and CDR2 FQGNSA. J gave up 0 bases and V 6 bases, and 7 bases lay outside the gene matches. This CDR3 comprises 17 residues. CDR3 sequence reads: CASRPGTGSSGANVLTF. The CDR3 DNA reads TGTGCCAGCAGGCCCGGGACAGGCAGCTCTGGGGCCAACGTCCTGACTTTC.

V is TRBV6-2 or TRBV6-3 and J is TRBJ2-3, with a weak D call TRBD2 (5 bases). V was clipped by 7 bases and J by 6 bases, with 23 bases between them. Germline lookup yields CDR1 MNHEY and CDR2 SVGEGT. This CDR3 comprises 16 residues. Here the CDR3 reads CASNPLDLGGSDTQYF. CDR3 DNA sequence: TGTGCCAGCAACCCACTTGATCTAGGAGGTTCGGATACGCAGTATTTT.

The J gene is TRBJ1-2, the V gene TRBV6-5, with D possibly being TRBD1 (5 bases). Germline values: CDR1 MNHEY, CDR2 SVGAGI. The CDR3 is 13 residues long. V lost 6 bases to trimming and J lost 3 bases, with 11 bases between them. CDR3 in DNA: TGTGCCAGCAGCCCCAGGGTTGACTATGGCTACACCTTC. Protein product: CASSPRVDYGYTF.

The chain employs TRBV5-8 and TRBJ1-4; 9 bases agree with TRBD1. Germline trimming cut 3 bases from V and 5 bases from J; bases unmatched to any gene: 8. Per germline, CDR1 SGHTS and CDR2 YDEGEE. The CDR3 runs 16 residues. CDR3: CASSSGTGRMNEKLFF. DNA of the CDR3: TGTGCCAGCAGCTCGGGGACAGGGAGAATGAATGAAAAACTGTTTTTT.

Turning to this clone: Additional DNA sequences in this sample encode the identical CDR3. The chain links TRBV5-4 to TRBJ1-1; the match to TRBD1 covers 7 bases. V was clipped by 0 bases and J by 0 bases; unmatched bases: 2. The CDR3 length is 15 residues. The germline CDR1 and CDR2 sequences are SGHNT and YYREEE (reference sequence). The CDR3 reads CASSLEGAMNTEAFF. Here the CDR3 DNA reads TGTGCCAGCAGCTTGGAGGGGGCAATGAACACTGAAGCTTTCTTT.

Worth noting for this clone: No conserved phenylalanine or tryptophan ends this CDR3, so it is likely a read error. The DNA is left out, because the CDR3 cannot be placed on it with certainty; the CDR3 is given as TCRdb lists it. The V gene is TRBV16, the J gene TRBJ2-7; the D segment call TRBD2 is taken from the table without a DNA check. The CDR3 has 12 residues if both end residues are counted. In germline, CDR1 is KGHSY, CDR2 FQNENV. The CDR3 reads CASSRTRAIEAL.